The T cell receptor beta chain described here comes from a study of cytomegalovirus exposure and HLA in healthy donors. The CDR3 consists of 16 residues. CDR1 is SQVTM and CDR2 is ANQGSEA in the germline V gene. V lost 2 bases, J lost 5 bases, and 11 bases stayed unmatched. The PCR employed 60 Vbeta primers together with 13 Jbeta primers. Using immunoSEQ multiplex PCR, the repertoire was profiled, and TCRdb retains in-frame clones only, with some absent. This sample yields under 150,000 clones, of which about 82% are seen a single time; roughly 1.2% belongs to the top ten. Study-wide findings and caveats: Information on immune exposure was restricted to one variable (CMV serostatus). Productive rates of about 87% or about 30% were seen for most TCR beta V segments in an earlier analysis.

Points on this clone: The antigen remains undetermined.

The J gene is TRBJ1-2, the V gene TRBV29-1; 10 bases line up with TRBD1. The TCR was taken from a boy younger than 18 in good health and CMV-seronegative. Sequenced sample: PBMCs. CDR3 bases: TGCAGCGTTGAAACACTACCTCGACAGGGGGCGTATGGCTACACCTTC. It specifies CSVETLPRQGAYGYTF.